This T cell receptor (beta chain) was captured by sequencing in a study of blood T cell repertoires in COVID-19. Looking at the study overall: Whether acute or convalescent, the COVID-19 samples came from the United States, Italy and Spain. From T cells, B-cell-depleted T cells, or PBMCs came the material, which was cDNA or gDNA.

Original processing notes: Using reference gene primer amplification, nucleated cell counts were estimated. Here immunoSEQ multiplex PCR was the method, and the copy in TCRdb shows in-frame clones only, minus some. Clone size and V and J calls were adopted from that table, with D and trimming inferred from the DNA. The data hold about 74,000 clones, with 84% observed a single time. The CDR3 sequence is 14 residues long. J lost 8 bases, V lost 3 bases, and 7 bases had no gene match. From germline, CDR1 is SGHNT and CDR2 YYREEE (reference sequence). Sequenced: peripheral blood. V and J are TRBV5-4 and TRBJ1-4, with 7 positions matching TRBD1. The TCR comes from a man aged 50 or older with active COVID-19. CDR3 in DNA: TGTGCCAGCAGCTATGGGACAGTAAACGAAAAACTGTTTTTT. This sequence encodes CASSYGTVNEKLFF.